A selection of T cell receptor beta chains follows, all from one sample in a study of early T cells in non-severe SARS-CoV-2 infection. TCRdb called the 5' RACE reads again in MiXCR, with one record for every CDR3 protein. The top ten hold about 2.4% of the sample, which has roughly 53,000 distinct CDR3 sequences, approximately 12% seen once. The sequences come from whole blood, collected at baseline. Receptors were obtained from an adult who was a healthcare worker with PCR-confirmed SARS-CoV-2 infection or an uninfected control (not recorded which). Both conserved end residues are part of each CDR3. A clone size is listed for some rows: how often the clone was seen (once, few, many), or a class if it is expanded.

J gene,clone size,V gene,CDR3 protein
TRBJ2-7,many,TRBV28,CASLNLGREQYF
TRBJ1-1,few,TRBV28,CASTPPRGSYRTEAFF
TRBJ2-1,.,TRBV6-6,CASSYSDSPNEQFF
TRBJ1-1,.,TRBV7-3,CASSSSRVNTEAFF
TRBJ2-1,few,TRBV6-2/TRBV6-3,CASRKGQGEQFF
TRBJ1-1,few,TRBV6-5,CASSKGTANTEAFF
TRBJ2-1,few,TRBV5-6,CASSLVQSGRAYNEQFF
TRBJ1-5,.,TRBV7-8,CASSNQGGNQPQHF
TRBJ2-1,.,TRBV5-1,CASSSPTSGRAVYNEQFF
TRBJ2-7,many,TRBV18,CASSPPTSGYYEQYF
TRBJ2-1,.,TRBV14,CASSQETGDEQFF
TRBJ2-5,.,TRBV12-3/TRBV12-4,CASSANAGGTETQYF
TRBJ2-7,.,TRBV10-3,CAISESQGTHEQYF
TRBJ1-5,.,TRBV12-3/TRBV12-4,CASSRTWQPQHF